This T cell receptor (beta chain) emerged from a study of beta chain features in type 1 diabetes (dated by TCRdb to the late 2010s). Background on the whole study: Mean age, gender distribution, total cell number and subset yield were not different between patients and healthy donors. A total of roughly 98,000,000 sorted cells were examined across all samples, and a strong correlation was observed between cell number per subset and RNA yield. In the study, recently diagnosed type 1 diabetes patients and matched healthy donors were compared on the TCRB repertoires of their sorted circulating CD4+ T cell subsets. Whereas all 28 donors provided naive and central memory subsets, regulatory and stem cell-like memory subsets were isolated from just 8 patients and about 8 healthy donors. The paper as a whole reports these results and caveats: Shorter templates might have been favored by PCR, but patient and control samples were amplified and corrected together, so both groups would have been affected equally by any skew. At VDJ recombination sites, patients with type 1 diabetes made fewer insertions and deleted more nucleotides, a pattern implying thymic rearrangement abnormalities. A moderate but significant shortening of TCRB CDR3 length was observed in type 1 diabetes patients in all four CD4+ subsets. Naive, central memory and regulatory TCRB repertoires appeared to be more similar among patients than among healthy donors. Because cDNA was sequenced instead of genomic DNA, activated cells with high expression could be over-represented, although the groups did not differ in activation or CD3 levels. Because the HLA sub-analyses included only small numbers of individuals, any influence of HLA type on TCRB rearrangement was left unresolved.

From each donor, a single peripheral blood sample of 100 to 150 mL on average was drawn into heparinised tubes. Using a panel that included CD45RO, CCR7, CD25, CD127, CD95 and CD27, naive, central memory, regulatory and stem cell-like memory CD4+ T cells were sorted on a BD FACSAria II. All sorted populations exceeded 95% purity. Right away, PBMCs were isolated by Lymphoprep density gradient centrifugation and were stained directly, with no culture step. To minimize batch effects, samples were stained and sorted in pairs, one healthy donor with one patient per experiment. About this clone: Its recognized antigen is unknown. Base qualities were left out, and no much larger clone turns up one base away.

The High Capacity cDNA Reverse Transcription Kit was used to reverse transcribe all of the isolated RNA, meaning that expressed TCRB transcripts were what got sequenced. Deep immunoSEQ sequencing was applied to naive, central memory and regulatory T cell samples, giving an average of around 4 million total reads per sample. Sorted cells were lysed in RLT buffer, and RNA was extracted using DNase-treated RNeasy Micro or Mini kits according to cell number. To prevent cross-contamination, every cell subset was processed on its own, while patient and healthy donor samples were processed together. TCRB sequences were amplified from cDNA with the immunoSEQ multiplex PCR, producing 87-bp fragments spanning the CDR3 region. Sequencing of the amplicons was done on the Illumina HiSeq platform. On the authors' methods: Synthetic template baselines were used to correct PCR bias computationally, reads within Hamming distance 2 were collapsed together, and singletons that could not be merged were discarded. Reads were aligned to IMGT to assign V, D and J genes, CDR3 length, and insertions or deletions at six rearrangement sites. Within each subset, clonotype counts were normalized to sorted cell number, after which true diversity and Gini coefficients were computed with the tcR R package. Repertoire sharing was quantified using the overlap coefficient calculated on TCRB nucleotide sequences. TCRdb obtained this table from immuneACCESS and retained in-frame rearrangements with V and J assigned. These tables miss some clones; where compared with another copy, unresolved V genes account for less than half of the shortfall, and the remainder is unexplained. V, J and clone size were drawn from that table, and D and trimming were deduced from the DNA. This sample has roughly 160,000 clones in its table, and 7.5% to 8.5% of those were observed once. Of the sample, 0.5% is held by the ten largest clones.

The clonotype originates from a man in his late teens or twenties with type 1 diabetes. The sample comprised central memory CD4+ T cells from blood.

In nucleotides, the sequence is TGTGCCAGCAGCATCGCAGGGTCTGGAAACTACAATGAGCAGTTCTTC. The resulting protein is CASSIAGSGNYNEQFF. The receptor chain draws on TRBV7-2 and TRBJ2-1; possibly the D gene is TRBD1, per 5 matching bases. The CDR3, cysteine through phenylalanine, is 16 amino acids long. The only DNA kept is the CDR3, 48 bases in frame from the first base. The germline V gene yields SGHTA for CDR1 and FQGNSA for CDR2. Trimming removed 5 bases from V and 3 bases from J, leaving 17 bases between the germline ends.